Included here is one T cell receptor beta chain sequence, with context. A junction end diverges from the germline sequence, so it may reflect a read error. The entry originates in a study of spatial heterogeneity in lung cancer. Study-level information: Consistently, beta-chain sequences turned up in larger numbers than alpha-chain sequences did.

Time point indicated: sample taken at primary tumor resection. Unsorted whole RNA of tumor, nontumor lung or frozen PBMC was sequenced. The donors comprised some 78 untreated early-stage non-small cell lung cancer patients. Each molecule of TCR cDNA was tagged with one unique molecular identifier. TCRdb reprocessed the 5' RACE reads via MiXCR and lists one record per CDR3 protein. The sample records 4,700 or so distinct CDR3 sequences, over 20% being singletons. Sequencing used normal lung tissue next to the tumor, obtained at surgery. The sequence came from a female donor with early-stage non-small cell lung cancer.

CDR3 region: CASRDRLNTEAFF. The CDR3 nucleotides are TGTGCCAGCCGTGACAGGTTGAACACTGAAGCTTTCTTT. This chain links TRBV2 with TRBJ1-1; D is perhaps TRBD1 (6 bases). The CDR3 contains 13 residues. Per germline, CDR1 SNHLY and CDR2 FYNNEI.